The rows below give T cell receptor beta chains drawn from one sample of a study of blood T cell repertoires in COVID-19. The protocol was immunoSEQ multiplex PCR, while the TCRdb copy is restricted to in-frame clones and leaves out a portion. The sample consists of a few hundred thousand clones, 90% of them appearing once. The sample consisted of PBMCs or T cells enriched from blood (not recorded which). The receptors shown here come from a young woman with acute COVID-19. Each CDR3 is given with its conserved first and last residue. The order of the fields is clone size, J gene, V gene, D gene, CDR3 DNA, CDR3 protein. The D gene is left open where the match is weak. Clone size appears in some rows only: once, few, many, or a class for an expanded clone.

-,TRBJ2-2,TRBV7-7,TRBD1,TGTGCTAGCAGCCCCACAGGGGCCCGCACCGGGGAGCTGTTTTTT,CASSPTGARTGELFF
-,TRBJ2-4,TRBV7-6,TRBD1,TGTGCCAGCAGCTGGGGACAGGGAATCGCCAAAAACATTCAGTACTTC,CASSWGQGIAKNIQYF
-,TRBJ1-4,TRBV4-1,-,TGCGCCAGCAGCCAAGAGGAACAGTCTAATGAAAAACTGTTTTTT,CASSQEEQSNEKLFF
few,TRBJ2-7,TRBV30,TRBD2,TGTGCCTGGAGTGTACGAGGACTAGCGGGATCAAAAAGCTCCTACGAGCAGTACTTC,CAWSVRGLAGSKSSYEQYF
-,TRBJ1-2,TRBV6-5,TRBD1,TGTGCCAGCACGACCCCCCAGGGGGTGGGCTACACCTTC,CASTTPQGVGYTF
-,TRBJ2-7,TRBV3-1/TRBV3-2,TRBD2,TGTGCCAGCAGCCAAGCGGGAGGTGTCGACGAGCAGTACTTC,CASSQAGGVDEQYF
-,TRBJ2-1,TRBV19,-,TGTGCCAGTAGCAGGGTGGAGGGGAGCGGTTCCTCCTACAATGAGCAGTTCTTC,CASSRVEGSGSSYNEQFF
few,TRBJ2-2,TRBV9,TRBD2,TGTGCCAGCAGCTCTAGCGGGAGTGGGACCGGGGAGCTGTTTTTT,CASSSSGSGTGELFF
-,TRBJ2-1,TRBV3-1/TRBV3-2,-,TGTGCCAGCAGCCGAGGGGGTCTTGAGCAGTTCTTC,CASSRGGLEQFF
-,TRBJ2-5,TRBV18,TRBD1,TGTGCCAGCTCACCTCACAGGGGCCAAGAGACCCAGTACTTC,CASSPHRGQETQYF
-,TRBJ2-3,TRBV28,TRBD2,TGTGCCAGCAGTTTACCTAGCGGGGGTCGAGATACGCAGTATTTT,CASSLPSGGRDTQYF
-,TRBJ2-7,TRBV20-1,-,TGCAGTGCTAATTCGGGCTACGAGCAGTACTTC,CSANSGYEQYF
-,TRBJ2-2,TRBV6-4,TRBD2,TGTGCCAGCAGTGAGGTAGCGGGAGGTGACACCGGGGAGCTGTTTTTT,CASSEVAGGDTGELFF
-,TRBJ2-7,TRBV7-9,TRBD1,TGTGCCAGCAGCTTAGGGGGACAGGGGGCGGACGAGCAGTACTTC,CASSLGGQGADEQYF
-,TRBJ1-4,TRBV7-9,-,TGTGCCAGCAGCTTAATGTCAAGCTATAATGAAAAACTGTTTTTT,CASSLMSSYNEKLFF
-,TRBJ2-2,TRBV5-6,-,TGTGCCAGCAGCGTGGACTCATACACCGGGGAGCTGTTTTTT,CASSVDSYTGELFF
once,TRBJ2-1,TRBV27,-,TGTGCCAGCAGTTTTGGGCATGAGCAGTTCTTC,CASSFGHEQFF
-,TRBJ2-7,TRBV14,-,TGTGCCAGCAGCCGGAACAGGAATTCCTACGAGCAGTACTTC,CASSRNRNSYEQYF
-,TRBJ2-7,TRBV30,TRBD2,TGTGCCTGGAGTGGCCTAACTAGCGGGAGGGGTTACCAGCACTTC,CAWSGLTSGRGYQHF
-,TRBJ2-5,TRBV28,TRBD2,TGTGCCGCCGGACTAGCGGAAAGGGAGACCCAGTACTTC,CAAGLAERETQYF
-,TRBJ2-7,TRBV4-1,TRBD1,TGCGCCAGCAGCCAAGATACGGACAGGCGGTTCTACGAGCAGTACTTC,CASSQDTDRRFYEQYF
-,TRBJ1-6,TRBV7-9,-,TGTGCCAGCAGCTTAGAAACAGCAACTTCACCCCTCCACTTT,CASSLETATSPLHF
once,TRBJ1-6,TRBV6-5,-,TGTGCCAGCATCGCGGACAGCGATAATTCACCCCTCCACTTT,CASIADSDNSPLHF
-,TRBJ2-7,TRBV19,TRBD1,TGTGCCAGTAGTAGTCGTGACAGGGGCTACGAGCAGTACTTC,CASSSRDRGYEQYF
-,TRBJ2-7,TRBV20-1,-,TGCAGTGCTAGTAGGTTTTCTTCCCAACCTAGCTCCTACGAGCAGTACTTC,CSASRFSSQPSSYEQYF
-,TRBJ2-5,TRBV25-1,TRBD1,TGTGCCAGCAGTGAAAAGGACAGGGGGCGAGAGACCCAGTACTTC,CASSEKDRGRETQYF
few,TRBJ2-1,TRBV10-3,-,TGTGCCATCAGTGAGTCGAGGGGGAGTGGCAATGAGCAGTTCTTC,CAISESRGSGNEQFF
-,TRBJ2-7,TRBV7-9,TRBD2,TGTGCCAGCAGCCGAATGGGACTAGTCTACGAGCAGTACTTC,CASSRMGLVYEQYF
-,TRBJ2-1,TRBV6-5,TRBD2,TGTGCGACTGGACTAGTTGGGGACAATGAGCAGTTCTTC,CATGLVGDNEQFF
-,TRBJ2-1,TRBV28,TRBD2,TGTGCCAGCAGTCTAGCGGGAGGCTCCAATGAGCAGTTCTTC,CASSLAGGSNEQFF
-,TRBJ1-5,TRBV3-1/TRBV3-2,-,TGTGCCAGCAGCCGTGGGGGGATGGGCAATCAGCCCCAGCATTTT,CASSRGGMGNQPQHF
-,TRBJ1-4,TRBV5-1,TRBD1,TGCGCCAGCAGCCGGGACAGTACTAATGAAAAACTGTTTTTT,CASSRDSTNEKLFF
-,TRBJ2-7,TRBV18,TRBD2,TGTGCCAGCTCACCATTGGGGCTAGCGGGAATCTCCTACGAGCAGTACTTC,CASSPLGLAGISYEQYF
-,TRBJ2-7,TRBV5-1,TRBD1,TGCGCCAGCAGCTTACCTCGTCCTGATCGACAGGGTATTACCTACGAGCAGTACTTC,CASSLPRPDRQGITYEQYF
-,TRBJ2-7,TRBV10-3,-,TGTGCCATCAGTGAGTCGATATCAGTCTGGGAGCAGTACTTC,CAISESISVWEQYF
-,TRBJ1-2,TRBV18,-,TGTGCCAGCTCACCAGGTTCGACAAATGGCTACACCTTC,CASSPGSTNGYTF
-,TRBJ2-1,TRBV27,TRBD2,TGTGCCAGCAGTTCCTTCACTCTAGCGGGAGCTGGCAATGAGCAGTTCTTC,CASSSFTLAGAGNEQFF
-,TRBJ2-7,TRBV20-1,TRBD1,TGCAGTGTTCAACAGGGGGACGAGCAGTACTTC,CSVQQGDEQYF
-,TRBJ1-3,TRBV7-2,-,TGTGCCCCCGTGGGGGGCTCTGGAAACACCATATATTTT,CAPVGGSGNTIYF
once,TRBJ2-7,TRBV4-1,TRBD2,TGCGCCAGCAGCGCAATTGGGACTAGAAAAGGGCAGTACTTC,CASSAIGTRKGQYF
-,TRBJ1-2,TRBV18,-,TGTGCCAGCTCATCTTTAGGACAGTTACCCTATGGCTACACCTTC,CASSSLGQLPYGYTF
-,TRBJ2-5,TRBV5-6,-,TGTGCCAGCAGCCTGATGAGCGTAGTGATCCAAGAGACCCAGTACTTC,CASSLMSVVIQETQYF
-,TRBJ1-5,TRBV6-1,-,TGTGCCAGCAGTGACGGAGTGGCGAAGCCCCAGCATTTT,CASSDGVAKPQHF
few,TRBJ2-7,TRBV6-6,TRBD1,TGTGCCAGCAGTTGGCAGGGGGTGGACGAGCAGTACTTC,CASSWQGVDEQYF
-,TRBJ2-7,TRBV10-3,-,TGTGCCATCAGTAGACAGGACGGAGAAAGGTCCTACGAGCAGTACTTC,CAISRQDGERSYEQYF
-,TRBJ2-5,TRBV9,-,TGTGCCAGCAGCGTATCTACGGGGGTCGCAGAGACCCAGTACTTC,CASSVSTGVAETQYF
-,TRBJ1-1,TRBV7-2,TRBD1,TGTGCCAGCAACCCTGGGACAGCCACTGAAGCTTTCTTT,CASNPGTATEAFF
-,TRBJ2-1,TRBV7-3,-,TGTGCCAGCAGCTTAGGGCAGGGGTCCTACAATGAGCAGTTCTTC,CASSLGQGSYNEQFF
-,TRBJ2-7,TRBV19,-,TGTGCCAGTAGTGTAGAGTTTAGCTCCTACGAGCAGTACTTC,CASSVEFSSYEQYF